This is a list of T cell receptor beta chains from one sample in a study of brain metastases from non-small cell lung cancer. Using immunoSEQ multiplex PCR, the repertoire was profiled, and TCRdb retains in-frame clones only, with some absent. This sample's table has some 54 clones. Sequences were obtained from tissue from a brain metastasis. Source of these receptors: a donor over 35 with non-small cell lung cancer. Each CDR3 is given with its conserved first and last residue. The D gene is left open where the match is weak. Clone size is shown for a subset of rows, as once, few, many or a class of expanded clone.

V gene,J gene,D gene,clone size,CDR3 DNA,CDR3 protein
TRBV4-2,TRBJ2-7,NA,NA,TGTGCCAGCAGCCAAGAGAGGTTTGGCGAGCAGTACTTC,CASSQERFGEQYF
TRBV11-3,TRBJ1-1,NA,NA,TGTGCCAGCAGCTTAAGGACTCTGAACACTGAAGCTTTCTTT,CASSLRTLNTEAFF
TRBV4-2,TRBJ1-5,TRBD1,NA,TGTGCCAGCAGCCAAGAGGGCGGGACAGGGGTCCAGCCCCAGCATTTT,CASSQEGGTGVQPQHF
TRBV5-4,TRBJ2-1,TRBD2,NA,TGTGCCAGCAGTAGAGGCGGGAGGGAGAATGAGCAGTTCTTC,CASSRGGRENEQFF
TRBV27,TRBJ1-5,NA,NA,TGTGCCAGCAGTTCACGAAAGGGAATTAGCAATCAGCCCCAGCATTTT,CASSSRKGISNQPQHF
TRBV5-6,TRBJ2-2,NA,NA,TGTGCCAGCAGCTTGAGATGGAACACCGGGGAGCTGTTTTTT,CASSLRWNTGELFF
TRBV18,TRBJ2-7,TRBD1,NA,TGTGCCAGCTCACCCCAGGGGGCCTACGAGCAGTACTTC,CASSPQGAYEQYF
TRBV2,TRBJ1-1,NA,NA,TGTGCCAGCAGGATACAGTTACCGAACACTGAAGCTTTCTTT,CASRIQLPNTEAFF
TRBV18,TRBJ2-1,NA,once,TGTGCCAGCTCAGGGAGCTCCTACAATGAGCAGTTCTTC,CASSGSSYNEQFF
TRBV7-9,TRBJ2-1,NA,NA,TGTGTTAGCAGCCTGATAGGGATTTCCTCCTACAATGAGCAGTTCTTC,CVSSLIGISSYNEQFF
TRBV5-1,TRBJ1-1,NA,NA,TGCGCCAGCAGCTCCGGGACAAGGGCTTTCTTT,CASSSGTRAFF
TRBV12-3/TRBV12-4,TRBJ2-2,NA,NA,TGTGCCAGCAGTTTTGGTCTCGGGGAGCTGTTTTTT,CASSFGLGELFF
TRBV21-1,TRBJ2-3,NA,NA,TGTGCCAGCAGAGTGTTTTTAGTCATGCAAGATACGCAGTATTTT,CASRVFLVMQDTQYF
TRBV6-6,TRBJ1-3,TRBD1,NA,TGTGCCAGCAGTCTACAGGGGGCTTCTGGAAACACCATATATTTT,CASSLQGASGNTIYF
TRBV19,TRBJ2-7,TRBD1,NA,TGTGCCAGTAGTATGTCCGGCACAGGGGGCAGGTGGGAGCAGTACTTC,CASSMSGTGGRWEQYF
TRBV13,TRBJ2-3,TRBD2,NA,TGTGCCAGCAGCCCCCCCTGGGACTACCTCACAGATACGCAGTATTTT,CASSPPWDYLTDTQYF
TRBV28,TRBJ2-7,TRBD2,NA,TGTGCCAGCAGCCCCTATAGGACTAGCGGGAGGGCCTCAGTTTACGAGCAGTACTTC,CASSPYRTSGRASVYEQYF
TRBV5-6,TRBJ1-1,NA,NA,TGTGCCAGCAGCTTGATAGACAAGAACACTGAAGCTTTCTTT,CASSLIDKNTEAFF
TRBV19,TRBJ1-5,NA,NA,TGTGCCAGTAGGCCGGCCGTTTATAGCAATCAGCCCCAGCATTTT,CASRPAVYSNQPQHF
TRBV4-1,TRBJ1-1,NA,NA,TGCGCCAGCAGCCAGCAGACCTTTAACACTGAAGCTTTCTTT,CASSQQTFNTEAFF
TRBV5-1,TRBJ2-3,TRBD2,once,TGCGCCAGCAGCTTGGCCGGCGGGAGGGCCGGGGATACGCAGTATTTT,CASSLAGGRAGDTQYF
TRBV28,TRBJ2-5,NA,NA,TGTGCCAGCAGTTCCGGGCAGGGCCTCTTGGAGACCCAGTACTTC,CASSSGQGLLETQYF
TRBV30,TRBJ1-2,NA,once,TGTGCCTGGAGCAGTCTAATTCGGGATGGCTACACCTTC,CAWSSLIRDGYTF
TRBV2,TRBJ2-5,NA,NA,TGTGCCAGCAGTGAGGGCCCCAGAGGGACCCAGTACTTC,CASSEGPRGTQYF
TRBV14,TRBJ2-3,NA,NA,TGTGCCAGCAGCCCCAAGTTTACCAACACAGATACGCAGTATTTT,CASSPKFTNTDTQYF